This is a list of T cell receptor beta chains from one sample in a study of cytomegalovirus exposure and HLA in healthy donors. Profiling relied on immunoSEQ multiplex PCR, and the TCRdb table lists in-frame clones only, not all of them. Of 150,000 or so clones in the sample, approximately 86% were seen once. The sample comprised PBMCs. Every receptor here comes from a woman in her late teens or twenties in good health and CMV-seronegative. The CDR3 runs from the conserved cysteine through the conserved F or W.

CDR3: CASSWTSGGHKNTGELFF
J: TRBJ2-2
V: TRBV27

CDR3: CASSKRGGLDNEQFF
J: TRBJ2-1
V: TRBV19

CDR3: CASSDISGRDYNEQFF
J: TRBJ2-1
V: TRBV25-1

CDR3: CASSQLDRHTEAFF
J: TRBJ1-1
V: TRBV7-8

CDR3: CASSPPVDEQYF
J: TRBJ2-7
V: TRBV7-9

CDR3: CASSQDLLAGEQFF
J: TRBJ2-1
V: TRBV4-2

CDR3: CSVRSLNTGELFF
J: TRBJ2-2
V: TRBV29-1

CDR3: CASRHGTANTEAFF
J: TRBJ1-1
V: TRBV5-6

CDR3: CASSLQAGPETQYF
J: TRBJ2-5
V: TRBV11-2

CDR3: CAWNQVIGKATDTQYF
J: TRBJ2-3
V: TRBV30

CDR3: CASSLQGAGANVLTF
J: TRBJ2-6
V: TRBV6-5

CDR3: CSALNFNEQFF
J: TRBJ2-1
V: TRBV20-1

CDR3: CASSPQREDEQFF
J: TRBJ2-1
V: TRBV18

CDR3: CASSLQGSNQPQHF
J: TRBJ1-5
V: TRBV19

CDR3: CASSLLILGHTDTQYF
J: TRBJ2-3
V: TRBV7-2

CDR3: CASSIIGGGYEQYF
J: TRBJ2-7
V: TRBV19

CDR3: CASGPGQGWETQYF
J: TRBJ2-5
V: TRBV12-5

CDR3: CASSVTVYEQYF
J: TRBJ2-7
V: TRBV6-1

CDR3: CASSLQLLRTDTQYF
J: TRBJ2-3
V: TRBV27

CDR3: CATIPRAVGQETQYF
J: TRBJ2-5
V: TRBV18

CDR3: CASSSLTGLNTEAFF
J: TRBJ1-1
V: TRBV27

CDR3: CARQTGSTGNTIYF
J: TRBJ1-3
V: TRBV2

CDR3: CSVETGKYYGYTF
J: TRBJ1-2
V: TRBV29-1

CDR3: CSSSLAVRGDLQETQYF
J: TRBJ2-5
V: TRBV7-9

CDR3: CASRGTGAYNEQFF
J: TRBJ2-1
V: TRBV28

CDR3: CASSEMGQDTEAFF
J: TRBJ1-1
V: TRBV2

CDR3: CASSEDRDHEQYF
J: TRBJ2-7
V: TRBV2

CDR3: CASSARGQGLNGYTF
J: TRBJ1-2
V: TRBV7-2

CDR3: CASSLGVGATADTQYF
J: TRBJ2-3
V: TRBV28

CDR3: CASSTGQGHVEAFF
J: TRBJ1-1
V: TRBV19

CDR3: CASSASGQGASYTF
J: TRBJ1-2
V: TRBV25-1

CDR3: CASRCGQTSGHNEQFF
J: TRBJ2-1
V: TRBV21-1

CDR3: CSVETGGREKLFF
J: TRBJ1-4
V: TRBV29-1

CDR3: CASSPSGNTEAFF
J: TRBJ1-1
V: TRBV9

CDR3: CASSPGLALETQYF
J: TRBJ2-5
V: TRBV7-6

CDR3: CASSPGQAAEAFF
J: TRBJ1-1
V: TRBV6-5

CDR3: CASSPQIHATYEQYF
J: TRBJ2-7
V: TRBV7-8

CDR3: CASSLLTGADTQYF
J: TRBJ2-3
V: TRBV14

CDR3: CASSLNRVGTEAFF
J: TRBJ1-1
V: TRBV5-1

CDR3: CASSYSMTYQPQHF
J: TRBJ1-5
V: TRBV6-5

CDR3: CSVNTDREAGELFF
J: TRBJ2-2
V: TRBV29-1

CDR3: CASSDSRTGGNEQFF
J: TRBJ2-1
V: TRBV6-4

CDR3: CASTTANTGELFF
J: TRBJ2-2
V: TRBV7-9

CDR3: CASSLGRGAYEQYF
J: TRBJ2-7
V: TRBV7-2

CDR3: CASSFRSQPQHF
J: TRBJ1-5
V: TRBV5-8

CDR3: CASSYSVGQLIYGYTF
J: TRBJ1-2
V: TRBV6-5

CDR3: CASSQQGNTEAFF
J: TRBJ1-1
V: TRBV6-5

CDR3: CASSIGLAGLETQYF
J: TRBJ2-5
V: TRBV5-4

CDR3: CASSLTGKYEVCEKLFF
J: TRBJ1-4
V: TRBV7-3

CDR3: CASSAWGVGNTEAFF
J: TRBJ1-1
V: TRBV7-9

CDR3: CATSRDRISGANVLTF
J: TRBJ2-6
V: TRBV15

CDR3: CASSQGLAGGTQQFF
J: TRBJ2-1
V: TRBV6-6

CDR3: CASSRDRTLPYEQYF
J: TRBJ2-7
V: TRBV6-5

CDR3: CASSGGVYNEQFF
J: TRBJ2-1
V: TRBV19

CDR3: CASSLRVQGGELFF
J: TRBJ1-4
V: TRBV7-9

CDR3: CASSYGLAGTGELFF
J: TRBJ2-2
V: TRBV27

CDR3: CASSSEPSGEGHYTF
J: TRBJ1-2
V: TRBV5-1

CDR3: CASSPLGDTEAFF
J: TRBJ1-1
V: TRBV18

CDR3: CASSEVPRSGETQYF
J: TRBJ2-5
V: TRBV2

CDR3: CAIRDNEQYF
J: TRBJ2-7
V: TRBV10-3